Sequencing of this T cell receptor (beta chain) was carried out in a study of T cells expressing NK-cell markers. Germline values: CDR1 SQVTM, CDR2 ANQGSEA. The CDR3 length is 12 residues. TCRdb reworked the 5' RACE reads into one entry per CDR3 protein, no DNA. Its table lists roughly 420,000 distinct CDR3 sequences. This clonotype originated in a woman aged 18 to 75 in good health. This chain joins TRBV29-1 and TRBJ2-7; the D call of TRBD2 rests on TCRdb alone, since no DNA is present to check it. The sample comprised blood T cells: a sorted CD56 or NKG2C T cell subset, CD4+ or CD8+ T cells, or bulk PBMC T cells (not recorded which). The CDR3 sequence: CSVTSGGREQYF.